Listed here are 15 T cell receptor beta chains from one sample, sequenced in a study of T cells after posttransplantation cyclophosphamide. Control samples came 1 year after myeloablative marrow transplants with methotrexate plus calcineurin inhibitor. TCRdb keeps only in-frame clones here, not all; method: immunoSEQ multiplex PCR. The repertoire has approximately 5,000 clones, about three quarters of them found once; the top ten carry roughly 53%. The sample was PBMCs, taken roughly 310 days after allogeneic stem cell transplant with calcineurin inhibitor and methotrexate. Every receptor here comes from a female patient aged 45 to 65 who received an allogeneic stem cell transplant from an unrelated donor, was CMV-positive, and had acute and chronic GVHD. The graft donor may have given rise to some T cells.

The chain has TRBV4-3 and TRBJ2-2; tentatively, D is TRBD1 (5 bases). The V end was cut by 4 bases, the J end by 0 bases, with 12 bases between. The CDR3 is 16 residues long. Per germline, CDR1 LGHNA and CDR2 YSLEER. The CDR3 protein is CASSLLGAANTGELFF. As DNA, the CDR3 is TGCGCCAGCAGCCTTCTTGGGGCAGCGAACACCGGGGAGCTGTTTTTT.

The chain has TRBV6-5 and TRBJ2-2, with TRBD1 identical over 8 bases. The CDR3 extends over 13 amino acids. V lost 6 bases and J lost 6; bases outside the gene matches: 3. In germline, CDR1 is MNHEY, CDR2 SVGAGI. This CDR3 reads CASRLQGAGELFF. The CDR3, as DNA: TGTGCCAGCAGGTTACAGGGGGCCGGGGAGCTGTTTTTT.

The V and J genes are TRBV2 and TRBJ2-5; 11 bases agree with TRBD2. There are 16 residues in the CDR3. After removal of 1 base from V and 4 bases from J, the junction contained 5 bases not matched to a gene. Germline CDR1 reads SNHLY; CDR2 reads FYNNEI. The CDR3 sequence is CASSEVAGGPVETQYF. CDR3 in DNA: TGTGCCAGCAGTGAAGTAGCGGGGGGGCCGGTAGAGACCCAGTACTTC.

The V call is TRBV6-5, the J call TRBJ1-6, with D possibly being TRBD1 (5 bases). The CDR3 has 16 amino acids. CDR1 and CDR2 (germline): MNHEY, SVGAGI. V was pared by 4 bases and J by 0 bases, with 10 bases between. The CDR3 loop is CASSSGFSSYNSPLHF. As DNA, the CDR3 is TGTGCCAGCAGTTCAGGGTTCAGCTCCTATAATTCACCCCTCCACTTT.

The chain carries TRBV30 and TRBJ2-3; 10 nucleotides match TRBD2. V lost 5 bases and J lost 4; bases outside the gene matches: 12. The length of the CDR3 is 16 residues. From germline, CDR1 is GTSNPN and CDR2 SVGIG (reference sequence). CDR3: CAWGRGAGGGPDTQYF. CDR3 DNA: TGTGCCTGGGGAAGGGGAGCGGGGGGGGGTCCAGATACGCAGTATTTT.

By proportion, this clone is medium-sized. This chain's CDR3 is CASSGSGGHGETQYF. DNA for the CDR3: TGTGCCAGCAGCGGTAGCGGGGGTCATGGGGAGACCCAGTACTTC. The rearrangement uses TRBV9 and TRBJ2-5; 9 bases agree with TRBD2. The germline CDR1 and CDR2 sequences are SGDLS and YYNGEE. V shed 3 bases and J 5 bases; nucleotides not matched to a gene: 8. This CDR3 contains 15 residues.

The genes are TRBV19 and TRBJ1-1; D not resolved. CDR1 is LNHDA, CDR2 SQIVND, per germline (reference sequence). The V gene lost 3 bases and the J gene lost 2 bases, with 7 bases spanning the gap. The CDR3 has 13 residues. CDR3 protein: CASSMGGNTEAFF. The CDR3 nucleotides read TGTGCCAGTAGTATGGGAGGAAACACTGAAGCTTTCTTT.

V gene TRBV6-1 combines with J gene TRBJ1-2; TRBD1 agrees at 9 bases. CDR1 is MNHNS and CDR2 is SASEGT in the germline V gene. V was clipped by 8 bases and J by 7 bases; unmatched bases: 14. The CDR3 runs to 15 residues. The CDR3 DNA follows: TGTGCCAGCGAAGGGGACAGGGCCATTCGTGGTGGCTACACCTTC. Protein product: CASEGDRAIRGGYTF.

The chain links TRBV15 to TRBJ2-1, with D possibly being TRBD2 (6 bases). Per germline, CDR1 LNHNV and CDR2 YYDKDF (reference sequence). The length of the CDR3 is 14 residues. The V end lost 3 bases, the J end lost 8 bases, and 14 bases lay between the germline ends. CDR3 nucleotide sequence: TGTGCCACCAGCAGCCTCGGAGGAGGGGATGAGCAGTTCTTC. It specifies CATSSLGGGDEQFF.

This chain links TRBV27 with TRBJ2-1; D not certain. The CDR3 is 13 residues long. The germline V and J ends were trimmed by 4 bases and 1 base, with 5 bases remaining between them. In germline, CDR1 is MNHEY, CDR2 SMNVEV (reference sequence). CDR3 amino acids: CASSSLSYNEQFF. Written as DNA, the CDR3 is TGTGCCAGCAGTTCCTTGTCCTACAATGAGCAGTTCTTC.

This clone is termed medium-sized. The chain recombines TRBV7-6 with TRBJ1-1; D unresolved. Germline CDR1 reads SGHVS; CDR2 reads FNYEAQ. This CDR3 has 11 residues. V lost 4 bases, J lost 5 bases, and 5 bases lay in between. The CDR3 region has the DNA TGTGCCAGCAGCTACAGTACTGAAGCTTTCTTT. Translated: CASSYSTEAFF.

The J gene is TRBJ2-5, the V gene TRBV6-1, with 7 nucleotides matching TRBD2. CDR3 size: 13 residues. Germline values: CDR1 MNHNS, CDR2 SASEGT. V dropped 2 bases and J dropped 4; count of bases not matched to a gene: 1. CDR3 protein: CASSETGGETQYF. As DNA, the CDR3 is TGTGCCAGCAGTGAAACGGGAGGAGAGACCCAGTACTTC.

CDR3 sequence reads: CASSMWFQGNSPLHF. CDR3 nucleotides: TGTGCCAGTAGTATGTGGTTTCAGGGGAATTCACCCCTCCACTTT. The V call is TRBV19, the J call TRBJ1-6; TRBD1 might be the D (6 bases). Germline lookup yields CDR1 LNHDA and CDR2 SQIVND (reference sequence). This CDR3 comprises 15 residues. V lost 3 bases and J lost 7, with 13 bases in between.

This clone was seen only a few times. The DNA for the CDR3 is TGTGCCAGCAGTGTAACACAGGGTTCCAATCAGCCCCAGCATTTT. Translating gives CASSVTQGSNQPQHF. The genes are TRBV6-6 and TRBJ1-5; D may be TRBD1 (6 bases). The CDR3 is 15 amino acids. Germline CDR1 is MNHNY and CDR2 is SVGAGI (reference sequence). V was trimmed by 5 bases and J by 3 bases, leaving 14 bases between them.

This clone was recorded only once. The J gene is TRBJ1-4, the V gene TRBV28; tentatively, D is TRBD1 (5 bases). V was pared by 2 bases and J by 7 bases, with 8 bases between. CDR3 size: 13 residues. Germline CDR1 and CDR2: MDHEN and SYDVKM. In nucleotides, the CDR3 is TGTGCCAGCAGTTTAGGGGGGACTGAAAAACTGTTTTTT. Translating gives CASSLGGTEKLFF.